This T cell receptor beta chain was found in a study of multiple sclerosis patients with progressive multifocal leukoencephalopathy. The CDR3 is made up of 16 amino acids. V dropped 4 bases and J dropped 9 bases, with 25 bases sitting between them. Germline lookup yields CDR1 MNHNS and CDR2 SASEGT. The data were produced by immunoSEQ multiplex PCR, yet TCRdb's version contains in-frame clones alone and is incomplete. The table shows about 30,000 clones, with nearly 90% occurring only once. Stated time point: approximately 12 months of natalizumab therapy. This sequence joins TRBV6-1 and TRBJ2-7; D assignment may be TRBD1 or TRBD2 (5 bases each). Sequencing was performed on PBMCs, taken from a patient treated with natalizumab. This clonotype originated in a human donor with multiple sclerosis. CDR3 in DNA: TGTGCCAGCAGTGTGGGACCCTCGGGGCTGCTGGTCGGGCAGTACTTC. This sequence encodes CASSVGPSGLLVGQYF.